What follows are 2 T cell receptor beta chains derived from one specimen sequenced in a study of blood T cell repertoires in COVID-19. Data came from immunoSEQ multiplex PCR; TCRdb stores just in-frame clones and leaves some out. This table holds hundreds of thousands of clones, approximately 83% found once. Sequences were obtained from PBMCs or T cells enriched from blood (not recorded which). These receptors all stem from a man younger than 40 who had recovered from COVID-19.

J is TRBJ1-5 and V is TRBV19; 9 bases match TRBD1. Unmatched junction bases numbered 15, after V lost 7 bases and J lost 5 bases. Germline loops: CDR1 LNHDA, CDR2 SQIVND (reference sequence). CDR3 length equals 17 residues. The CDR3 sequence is CASNKYVGTGRDQPQHF. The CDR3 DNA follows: TGTGCCAGTAATAAATACGTGGGGACAGGGCGGGATCAGCCCCAGCATTTT.

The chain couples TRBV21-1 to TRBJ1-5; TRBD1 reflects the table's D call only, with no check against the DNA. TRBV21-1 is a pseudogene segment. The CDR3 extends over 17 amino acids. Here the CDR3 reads CASSKEEGQGKSQPQHF. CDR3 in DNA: TGTGCCAGCAGCAAAGAAGAGGGACAGGGTAAATCACAGCCCCAGCATTTT.